The entry below gives a single TCR beta chain sequence along with its context. Its specificity is unknown. The data derive from a study of OX40 agonist ivuxolimab in advanced cancers. Across the whole study: Treatment of patients was with ivuxolimab, an agonistic anti-OX40 (CD134) antibody. Study-level points and caveats: Undetermined was the antigen specificity of the expanded peripheral T cells.

The CDR3 is made up of 16 amino acids. The V end was cut by 3 bases, the J end by 1 base, with 12 bases between. Germline V gives CDR1 KGHSH, CDR2 LQKENI. Method: immunoSEQ multiplex PCR; TCRdb's copy keeps in-frame clones and lacks some. Found here are tens of thousands of clones, approximately 90% of them singletons; the top ten hold around 1.5%. This material consisted of CD4+ or CD8+ T cells sorted from blood, taken in a trial of the OX40 agonist ivuxolimab. The clonotype comes from an adult with an advanced solid tumor such as melanoma, head and neck, liver or kidney cancer. The chain links TRBV18 to TRBJ2-2, with D hard to call. CDR3 coding DNA: TGTGCCAGCTCACCGACCGGAAGACTGAACACCGGGGAGCTGTTTTTT. Translation: CASSPTGRLNTGELFF. The whole variable domain, filled in from reference TRBV18 and TRBJ2-2, reads NAGVMQNPRHLVRRRGQEARLRCSPMKGHSHVYWYRQLPEEGLKFMVYLQKENIIDESGMPKERFSAEFPKEGPSILRIQQVVRGDSAAYFCASSPTGRLNTGELFFGEGSRLTVL.